The 10 T cell receptor beta chains reported below all come from one sample, sequenced in a study of T-cell memory formation after mild COVID-19. TCRdb independently ran MiXCR on the 5' RACE reads; one entry per CDR3 protein. The sample contains about 350,000 distinct CDR3 sequences, approximately 13% of which appear only once. Sequencing was performed on PBMCs or a T cell subset sorted from them (not recorded which). Every receptor here comes from a young man who had mild COVID-19 (a few samples of this study predate the infection). Cell type and time point are not known.

This chain uses TRBV27 with TRBJ1-4; D remains ambiguous. The V end was cut by 6 bases, the J end by 8 bases, with 13 bases between. CDR3 length equals 13 residues. From germline, CDR1 is MNHEY and CDR2 SMNVEV (reference sequence). The chain's CDR3 is CASSLSKREKLFF. The CDR3 DNA reads TGTGCCAGCAGCCTGTCCAAGCGAGAAAAACTGTTTTTT.

A few counts support this clonotype. The V gene is TRBV6-5, the J gene TRBJ1-2, with D possibly being TRBD1 (6 bases). V lost 6 bases and J 5 bases, leaving 13 bases between the germline ends. CDR1 is MNHEY, CDR2 SVGAGI, per germline. This CDR3 is 13 amino acids long. CDR3 sequence: CASRMRGGYGYTF. The CDR3 nucleotides are TGTGCCAGCAGGATGAGGGGGGGGTATGGCTACACCTTC.

This clonotype was detected a few times. The V call is TRBV5-1, the J call TRBJ1-3; D is ambiguous. Germline values: CDR1 SGHRS, CDR2 YFSETQ. The CDR3 is 14 amino acids. The ends were cut back, 4 bases at V and 2 bases at J, with 10 bases in the middle. The CDR3 spells CASSPPTPGNTIYF. As DNA, the CDR3 is TGCGCCAGCAGCCCTCCAACGCCTGGAAACACCATATATTTT.

Only a few counts were recorded for this clonotype. The rearrangement links TRBV10-3 to TRBJ2-7, with TRBD1 matching over 9 bases. Unmatched junction bases numbered 5, after V lost 6 bases and J lost 5 bases. Germline CDR1 reads ENHRY; CDR2 reads SYGVKD. The CDR3 has 13 amino acids. The CDR3, as DNA: TGTGCCATCAGGGGACAGGGAGGGGACGAGCAGTACGTC. Translating it yields CAIRGQGGDEQYV.

The sample holds a few counts of this clonotype. The chain combines TRBV6-5 with TRBJ2-7, with D maybe TRBD1 (5 bases). Deletions cut 2 bases from V and 2 bases from J, with 10 bases between. Germline V gives CDR1 MNHEY, CDR2 SVGAGI. The CDR3 runs 14 residues. The CDR3 DNA reads as TGTGCCAGCAGTTACGGTCAGGGCACCTACGAGCAGTACTTC. As protein: CASSYGQGTYEQYF.

The chain combines TRBV6-2 or TRBV6-3 with TRBJ2-7; no clear D gene. Trimming removed 6 bases from V and 0 bases from J, with 9 bases in between. Per germline, CDR1 MNHEY and CDR2 SVGEGT. CDR3 size: 13 residues. As DNA, the CDR3 is TGTGCCAGCAGAGACACCCTCTCCTACGAGCAGTACTTC. Translated: CASRDTLSYEQYF.

This clonotype was seen only a few times. The chain joins TRBV7-2 to TRBJ1-3, with D possibly TRBD1 on 6 matching bases. Germline-derived CDR1 and CDR2 are SGHTA and FQGNSA. V lost 5 bases and J 3 bases, leaving 17 bases between the germline ends. The CDR3 runs 16 residues. The CDR3 is CASSTHAGARGNTIYF. The CDR3 region has the DNA TGTGCCAGCAGCACCCATGCGGGGGCGCGTGGAAACACCATATATTTT.

This clonotype was recorded many times. V is TRBV5-1 and J is TRBJ2-7, with 9 bases lining up with TRBD1. This CDR3 has 14 amino acids. The germline gives CDR1 SGHRS, CDR2 YFSETQ. V dropped 7 bases and J dropped 0; count of bases not matched to a gene: 5. The DNA of the CDR3 is TGCGCCAGCCGCGGGACAGGGAGCTCCTACGAGCAGTACGTC. Amino acid sequence: CASRGTGSSYEQYV.

The chain links TRBV20-1 to TRBJ1-5, with TRBD1 as a possible D gene (5 bases). The CDR3 spans 14 residues. The germline V gene encodes CDR1 DFQATT and CDR2 SNEGSKA (reference sequence). V was pared by 6 bases and J by 5 bases, with 17 bases between. CDR3 protein: CSASLTGTDQPQHF. CDR3 in DNA: TGCAGTGCAAGCCTGACGGGGACGGATCAGCCCCAGCATTTT.

This chain links TRBV6-2 or TRBV6-3 with TRBJ2-5; D uncertain. The CDR3 has 13 amino acids. CDR1 MNHEY and CDR2 SVGEGT come from the germline V gene. The ends were cut back, 3 bases at V and 4 bases at J, with 9 bases in the middle. The DNA for the CDR3 is TGTGCCAGCAGTTATCTCGCGAGAGAGACCCAGTACTTC. Encoded protein: CASSYLARETQYF.